The following is a T cell receptor beta chain sequence with its context. The target of this receptor is not known. The record has no base qualities; no much larger clone is one base away. V and J are trimmed by 4 bases and 4 bases, and the gene matches miss 7 bases of the junction. CDR1 and CDR2 were assigned from the germline V gene as MNHNS and SASEGT. The CDR3 goes from the cysteine to the phenylalanine over 16 residues. The DNA shown is the 48-base CDR3, in frame from base 1. The record originates from a study of T-cell reconstitution after alpha-beta-depleted transplantation in children (dated by TCRdb to 2016 to 2017). Background for the entire study: The study quantitatively tracked T-cell immune reconstitution after TCRalphabeta/CD19-depleted allogeneic hematopoietic cell transplantation in children using TCR repertoire profiling.

The library came from PCR. Instrument used: Illumina HiSeq 2500. TCR libraries were prepared with molecular barcoding, using unique molecular identifiers to normalize TCRbeta repertoire quantification. The public reads were run again by TCRdb, first through fastp at Q25 and then through MiXCR, and only productive beta chains were kept. Each entry merges the rows of one CDR3 protein and shows their most common DNA and genes. The sample records roughly 400,000 distinct CDR3 sequences, 43% of which are singletons. The leading ten clones occupy 27% of the sample. The sample's treatment or condition label is to be understood as: allogeneic hematopoietic cell transplantation with graft depleted of TCRalphabeta T cells and CD19 B cells. TCRalphabeta/CD19-depleted allogeneic hematopoietic cell grafts were given to the transplant recipients, all of whom were children. Points the paper makes about the study in general: The apparently early recovery of alphabetaT-cell counts about two months after transplant reportedly depended on only several hundred rapidly expanded clones that came from non-depleted graft cells. Over the following months the frequencies of hyperexpanded clones went down, and after one year T-cell counts and TCRbeta diversity were mostly credited to newly produced T cells. The high TCRbeta diversity at day 60 in some patients was ascribed to recipient T cells and intrathymic progenitors that had survived conditioning.

The TCR comes from a girl aged 2 to 10 with aplastic anemia, due to receive a stem cell transplant. The chain was built from TRBV6-1 and TRBJ2-2; a stretch of 9 junction bases matches TRBD2. The source was PBMCs, collected before TCRalphabeta/CD19-depleted stem cell transplant. Here the CDR3 is given as CASSVLAGAATGELFF. The nucleotide sequence reads TGTGCCAGCAGTGTCTTAGCGGGGGCGGCCACCGGGGAGCTGTTTTTT.